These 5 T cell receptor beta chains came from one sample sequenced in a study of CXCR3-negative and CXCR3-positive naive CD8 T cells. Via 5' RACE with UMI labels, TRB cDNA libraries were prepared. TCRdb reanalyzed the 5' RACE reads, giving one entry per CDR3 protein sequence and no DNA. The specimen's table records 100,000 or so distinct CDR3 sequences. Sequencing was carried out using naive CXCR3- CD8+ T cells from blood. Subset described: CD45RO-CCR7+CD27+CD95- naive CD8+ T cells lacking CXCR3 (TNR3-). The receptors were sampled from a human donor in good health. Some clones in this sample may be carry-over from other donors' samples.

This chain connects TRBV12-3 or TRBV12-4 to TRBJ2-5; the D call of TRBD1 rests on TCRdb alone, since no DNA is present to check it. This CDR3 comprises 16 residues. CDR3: CASSPAPAGLKETQYF.

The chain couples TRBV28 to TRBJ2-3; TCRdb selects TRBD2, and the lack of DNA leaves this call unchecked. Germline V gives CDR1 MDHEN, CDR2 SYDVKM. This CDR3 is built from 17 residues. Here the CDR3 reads CASRSSGYSGLTDTQYF.

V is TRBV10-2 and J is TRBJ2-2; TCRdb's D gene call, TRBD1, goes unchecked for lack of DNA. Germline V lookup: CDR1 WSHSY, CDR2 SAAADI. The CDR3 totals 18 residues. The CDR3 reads CASANLAGHNPNTGELFF.

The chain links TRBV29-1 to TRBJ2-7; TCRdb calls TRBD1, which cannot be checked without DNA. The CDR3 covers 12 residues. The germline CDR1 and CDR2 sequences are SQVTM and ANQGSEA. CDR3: CSVTTVQGEQYF.

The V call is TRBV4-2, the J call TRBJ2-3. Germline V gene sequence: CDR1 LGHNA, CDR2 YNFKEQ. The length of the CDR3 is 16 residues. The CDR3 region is CASSQDLAGGTDTQYF.